This T cell receptor beta chain was recorded in a study of identical twins. TCRdb re-analysed the 5' RACE reads in MiXCR, keeping a single row per CDR3 protein. The sample has about 530,000 distinct CDR3 sequences; 13% to 15% are singletons. Study-level findings and limits: The study based its conclusions on cross-sectional statistical analysis and did not follow the same donors. Carriage of fewer insertions was seen in abundant cord blood beta clonotypes, whereas memory repertoires showed none.

Notes on this clonotype: As yet, its antigen is unknown.

The germline gives CDR1 MDHEN, CDR2 SYDVKM. The CDR3 sequence is 16 residues long. Trimming shortened V by 3 bases and J by 2 bases, and 14 bases separated the two germline ends. These data were likewise used in another study, on yellow fever vaccine responses in identical twins. According to that study: It has been reported that, in twins, the vaccine T cell response seemed partly convergent and partly personalized.

V is TRBV28 and J is TRBJ1-5, with TRBD1 as a possible D gene (5 bases). Sample: CD4+ T cells sorted from blood. This clonotype was obtained from a woman between 18 and 29 years old in good health. The DNA of the CDR3 is TGTGCCAGCAGTTTGACGGTACAGGCGGGCAATCAGCCCCAGCATTTT. Amino acid sequence: CASSLTVQAGNQPQHF.